The sequence of this T cell receptor beta chain was determined in a study of blood T cells in healthy people across ages. Sample-barcoded 5' priming and a J-beta primer mix drove a second PCR of roughly 6 to 12 cycles. In TCRdb, the 5' RACE reads were re-called with MiXCR into one record per CDR3 protein. The sample yields almost 1 million distinct CDR3 sequences, just over 50% seen once. V lost 3 bases to trimming and J lost 3 bases; unmatched junction nucleotides: 4. This CDR3 is built from 16 residues. The germline V gene encodes CDR1 LGHNA and CDR2 YSLEER. Source material: blood. The source of this sequence is a woman aged 60-70 years in good health. The genes are TRBV4-3 and TRBJ2-2; 10 positions agree with TRBD2. The CDR3 bases are TGCGCCAGCAGCCAGAATCTAGCGGGAGACACCGGGGAGCTGTTTTTT. Translation: CASSQNLAGDTGELFF.